The rows below give T cell receptor beta chains drawn from one sample of a study of identical twins. One entry per CDR3 protein, called by TCRdb with MiXCR from the 5' RACE reads. The sample contains around 340,000 distinct CDR3 sequences, roughly 12% of which appear only once. This sample also belongs to another study, concerning yellow fever vaccine responses in identical twins.

The source material was CD8+ T cells sorted from blood. The receptor set was obtained from a woman aged 18-29 years in good health. Each CDR3 is given without its conserved first and last residue.

CDR3,J,V
SVLRGLVTEAF,TRBJ1-1,TRBV29-1
ASSYSTSGRVGDTQY,TRBJ2-3,TRBV6-5
SATYGPTDNEQF,TRBJ2-1,TRBV20-1
ASSLHRGSSYNEQF,TRBJ2-1,TRBV11-2
ASSSILSYEQY,TRBJ2-7,TRBV7-9
AISELGEGRNEQF,TRBJ2-1,TRBV10-3
ASSYRGGGTEAF,TRBJ1-1,TRBV27
ASTRDNPGELF,TRBJ2-2,TRBV3-1
ASSLDGGAVTEAF,TRBJ1-1,TRBV5-4
ASSGELSTDTQY,TRBJ2-3,TRBV27
ASSQYLGEKLF,TRBJ1-4,TRBV12-3/TRBV12-4
AIRVPTGEQF,TRBJ2-1,TRBV10-3
ASSPCCGEETQY,TRBJ2-5,TRBV5-1
SARDQGVGRDTQY,TRBJ2-3,TRBV20-1
ASSQDPGQVREAF,TRBJ1-1,TRBV4-1
ASSLAGTGNGYT,TRBJ1-2,TRBV5-1
ASSEAIGYGELF,TRBJ2-2,TRBV6-1
ASSEARYSKPDEQF,TRBJ2-1,TRBV6-1
ASSFGGFEQY,TRBJ2-7,TRBV7-2
ASSSRLGGSNNEQF,TRBJ2-1,TRBV7-2
ASSPQLAGPYNEQF,TRBJ2-1,TRBV18
ATESEADTQY,TRBJ2-3,TRBV24-1
ASSQGYGTYEQY,TRBJ2-7,TRBV9